The source of this TCR beta chain is a study of PD-L1 blockade in urothelial cancer. On the study more broadly: It was at 3 weeks (second dose) and 6 weeks after treatment start that blood was analyzed. Among blood samples, the median T cell count was around 150,000.

The time point: pretreatment peripheral blood. Urothelial carcinoma, locally advanced or metastatic, affected the patients. Germline V CDR1 and CDR2: MNHEY, SVGAGI. The CDR3 is made up of 16 amino acids. After removal of 0 bases from V and 1 base from J, the junction contained 5 bases not matched to a gene. Sequenced by immunoSEQ multiplex PCR; TCRdb stores in-frame clones only, minus some. Among 87,000 or so clones listed, about 83% were seen once. This clone came up once. The rearrangement uses TRBV6-5 and TRBJ1-1, with 7 bases identical to TRBD1. The clonotype comes from a man between 60 and 70 years old with urothelial cancer. The starting material was PBMCs, obtained around atezolizumab (anti-PD-L1) treatment. The CDR3 DNA is TGTGCCAGCAGTTACTCACCGGACAGGTCGAACACTGAAGCTTTCTTT. Translating it yields CASSYSPDRSNTEAFF.